A selection of T cell receptor beta chains follows, all from one sample in a study of blood T cell repertoires in COVID-19. Sequencing used immunoSEQ multiplex PCR; TCRdb keeps in-frame clones, though not all of them. The data hold approximately 470,000 clones, with roughly 87% observed a single time. The sample taken for sequencing was PBMCs or T cells enriched from blood (not recorded which). The source of these receptors is a young woman who had recovered from COVID-19. CDR3s include the opening cysteine and the closing phenylalanine or tryptophan. Each record gives: V gene, CDR3 protein.

TRBV4-1	CASSQGLGGTQYF
TRBV3-1/TRBV3-2	CASSQLAGEVGDTQYF
TRBV12-3/TRBV12-4	CASSPGEAIQYF
TRBV5-1	CASSARRDSYEQYF
TRBV6-5	CASGRTVMNTEAFF
TRBV14	CASSTVGRFSEAFF
TRBV7-8	CASSLRGTIEQYF
TRBV28	CASSSSGQGGTEAFF
TRBV5-6	CASGRVWGRVSYGYTF
TRBV7-9	CASSLSSGERYF
TRBV3-1/TRBV3-2	CASSPISQGNTEAFF
TRBV5-1	CASSLERSADEQFF
TRBV2	CASSEAKIPLSTIYF
TRBV19	CASSSGVRYEQFF
TRBV6-5	CASSQKGAVYGYTF
TRBV19	CASGTHRDMNTEAFF
TRBV3-1/TRBV3-2	CASSQLHRNTEAFF
TRBV30	CAWGTGLNYGYTF
TRBV5-1	CASSRLGLAGGSSYEQYF
TRBV13	CASRQGLFGSPLHF
TRBV2	CASRSPLWGVDYGYTF
TRBV4-1	CASSFKGHLGSYGYTF
TRBV9	CASSASGGGYTF
TRBV11-2	CASSSLVLGGTYEQYF
TRBV3-1/TRBV3-2	CASSQADRPGNGYTF
TRBV19	CASSIEWRGQGRNQPQHF